The TCR beta chain under discussion was sequenced for a study of shared clonotypes between healthy human individuals. This was a deep-level run. Produced via immunoSEQ multiplex PCR; TCRdb's table is partial and in-frame only. The table records about 700,000 clones, roughly 70% of them present only once. V shed 5 bases, J shed 2 bases, and the junction held 2 bases outside the gene matches. The germline V gene encodes CDR1 SGHAT and CDR2 FQDESV (reference sequence). This CDR3 has 15 amino acids. Sequencing used memory CD4+ T cells sorted from blood. Subset here: CD45RA-negative fraction. The gene calls are TRBV11-1 and TRBJ2-7; 14 bases are shared with TRBD2. The clonotype originates from a woman aged 25 to 39 in good health. CDR3 sequence: CASSLGLAGAYEQYF. The DNA for the CDR3 is TGTGCCAGCAGCCTGGGACTAGCGGGGGCCTACGAGCAGTACTTC.